Presented here are 32 T cell receptor beta chains from one specimen sequenced in a study of cytomegalovirus exposure and HLA in healthy donors. In the PCR, 60 Vbeta and 13 Jbeta primers were used. The protocol was immunoSEQ multiplex PCR, while the TCRdb copy is restricted to in-frame clones and leaves out a portion. The sample contains under 250,000 clones, about 72% of which appear only once. Sample: PBMCs. The receptors shown here come from a male donor in good health and CMV-seronegative.

The genes are TRBV4-1 and TRBJ2-7; 10 positions match TRBD1. V gave up 4 bases and J gave up 5 bases; unmatched junction bases: 5. Germline CDR1 MGHRA, CDR2 YSYEKL. The CDR3 is made up of 14 amino acids. For the CDR3, the DNA is TGCGCCAGCAGCCTGACAGGGGGCTTGGACGAGCAGTACTTC. Its protein product is CASSLTGGLDEQYF.

The chain joins TRBV27 to TRBJ2-5, with D tentatively TRBD2 (5 bases). V lost 2 bases to trimming and J lost 1 base, with 8 bases between them. CDR1 and CDR2 (germline): MNHEY, SMNVEV (reference sequence). This CDR3 comprises 14 residues. The CDR3 bases are TGTGCCAGCAGTTTAGGAGCGGCCCAAGAGACCCAGTACTTC. Its translation is CASSLGAAQETQYF.

The chain employs TRBV19 and TRBJ2-1; 11 bases line up with TRBD1. The CDR3 totals 17 residues. Germline CDR1 reads LNHDA; CDR2 reads SQIVND (reference sequence). J lost 3 bases, V lost 7 bases, and 11 bases had no gene match. The CDR3 nucleotides are TGTGCCAGTAAAAGTAGGTTGGGGACAGGGGGCTACAATGAGCAGTTCTTC. It yields the protein CASKSRLGTGGYNEQFF.

Only a few counts were recorded for this clone. The chain carries TRBV7-9 and TRBJ2-3; TRBD2 might be the D (6 bases). CDR1 is SEHNR, CDR2 FQNEAQ, per germline (reference sequence). The CDR3 spans 17 residues. V shed 2 bases and J shed 4 bases, with 19 bases lying between them. CDR3 DNA sequence: TGTGCCAGCAGCTTATCGGGACTCACTCTTAAACCAGATACGCAGTATTTT. Translated: CASSLSGLTLKPDTQYF.

The rearrangement joins TRBV27 to TRBJ2-3, with 7 bases lining up with TRBD1. Trimming at V came to 6 bases and at J to 5 bases, leaving 8 bases not matched to a gene. The CDR3 is made up of 14 amino acids. Germline lookup yields CDR1 MNHEY and CDR2 SMNVEV (reference sequence). The CDR3 region is CASSFNRGGDTQYF. In DNA, the CDR3 is TGTGCCAGCAGCTTCAACAGGGGCGGAGATACGCAGTATTTT.

The rearrangement links TRBV28 to TRBJ1-1; 8 bases align to TRBD1. V was pared by 5 bases and J by 0 bases, with 5 bases of the junction left unmatched. Germline V gene sequence: CDR1 MDHEN, CDR2 SYDVKM. The CDR3 is made up of 15 amino acids. CDR3 loop: CASSPGQALNTEAFF. The CDR3 DNA reads TGTGCCAGCAGTCCGGGACAGGCTTTGAACACTGAAGCTTTCTTT. Complete variable domain (other parts from reference TRBV28 and TRBJ1-1): DVKVTQSSRYLVKRTGEKVFLECVQDMDHENMFWYRQDPGLGLRLIYFSYDVKMKEKGDIPEGYSVSREKKERFSLILESASTNQTSMYLCASSPGQALNTEAFFGQGTRLTVV.

The chain recombines TRBV14 with TRBJ2-7; 7 bases agree with TRBD2. The CDR3 is 15 residues long. The J segment lost 3 bases and the V segment lost 1 base, leaving 6 bases of the junction unmatched. Germline lookup yields CDR1 SGHDN and CDR2 FVKESK. This CDR3 reads CASSQGGGPFYEQYF. Here the CDR3 DNA reads TGTGCCAGCAGCCAAGGGGGAGGGCCCTTCTACGAGCAGTACTTC.

The rearrangement uses TRBV6-1 and TRBJ2-2; 10 bases agree with TRBD2. This CDR3 comprises 16 residues. Germline V gene lookup returns CDR1 MNHNS and CDR2 SASEGT. J gave up 4 bases and V 4 bases, and 6 bases lay outside the gene matches. CDR3 sequence: CASSVLAGDSTGELFF. As DNA, the CDR3 is TGTGCCAGCAGTGTCCTAGCGGGAGATTCCACCGGGGAGCTGTTTTTT.

The chain carries TRBV9 and TRBJ2-7; the match to TRBD1 covers 9 bases. The J segment lost 1 base and the V segment lost 2 bases, leaving 4 bases of the junction unmatched. This CDR3 is 15 amino acids long. Germline V CDR1 and CDR2: SGDLS, YYNGEE. The CDR3 coding sequence is TGTGCCAGCAGCGTGGCCGGGACAGGGTCCTACGAGCAGTACTTC. Its protein product is CASSVAGTGSYEQYF.

V usage is TRBV6-6 and J usage is TRBJ2-3; 7 bases are a match to TRBD2. The CDR3 totals 13 residues. The ends lost 8 bases at V and 2 bases at J; junction bases unmatched: 4. Looked up from germline, CDR1 is MNHNY and CDR2 is SVGAGI (reference sequence). The CDR3 coding sequence is TGTGCCAGCTTGGGGGGGACCACAGATACGCAGTATTTT. Translated: CASLGGTTDTQYF.

This rearrangement joins TRBV6-5 to TRBJ1-2, with 12 bases fitting TRBD1. Germline-derived CDR1 and CDR2 are MNHEY and SVGAGI. There are 14 residues in the CDR3. With 6 bases clipped from V and 3 bases from J, the junction kept 2 bases outside the gene matches. The CDR3 nucleotides read TGTGCCAGCAGGGGGACAGGGGGCTACTATGGCTACACCTTC. It encodes CASRGTGGYYGYTF.

The J gene is TRBJ1-4, the V gene TRBV19; 7 nucleotides line up with TRBD1. The V segment lost 6 bases and the J segment 0 bases; nucleotides outside the gene matches: 4. From germline, CDR1 is LNHDA and CDR2 SQIVND (reference sequence). This CDR3 has 15 residues. CDR3 amino acids: CASSPGQATNEKLFF. CDR3 in DNA: TGTGCCAGTAGCCCCGGACAGGCAACTAATGAAAAACTGTTTTTT.

CDR3 in DNA: TGTGCCAGCAGCTTGGGGCCCTCCGCGATCTACGAGCAGTACTTC. Encoded protein: CASSLGPSAIYEQYF. This chain uses TRBV7-3 with TRBJ2-7; a possible D gene is TRBD1 (5 bases). The CDR3 has 15 residues. The germline V gene encodes CDR1 SGHTA and CDR2 FQGTGA. The V end was cut by 3 bases, the J end by 3 bases, with 15 bases between.

The gene calls are TRBV6-5 and TRBJ2-7; D not resolved. The length of the CDR3 is 12 residues. Germline values: CDR1 MNHEY, CDR2 SVGAGI. The V end lost 10 bases, the J end lost 5 bases, and 15 bases lay between the germline ends. CDR3 bases: TGTGCCACCTCCCCCCCTAACGACGAGCAGTACTTC. Protein: CATSPPNDEQYF.

The chain recombines TRBV29-1 with TRBJ2-1, with D unresolved. This CDR3 is built from 13 residues. Trimming left V 0 bases short and J 4 bases short, with 7 bases between. CDR1 and CDR2 from the germline V gene are SQVTM and ANQGSEA. The CDR3 DNA reads as TGCAGCGTTGAAGACAGGTCTTACAATGAGCAGTTCTTC. Protein sequence: CSVEDRSYNEQFF.

The rearrangement links TRBV19 to TRBJ2-1, with 9 bases lining up with TRBD2. Germline V gene data show CDR1 as LNHDA and CDR2 as SQIVND (reference sequence). V was pared by 1 base and J by 8 bases, with 9 bases of the junction left unmatched. There are 16 residues in the CDR3. CDR3 sequence reads: CASSIAGGRALDEQFF. The CDR3 DNA is TGTGCCAGTAGTATAGCTGGCGGGAGGGCCCTTGATGAGCAGTTCTTC.

This clone was detected once. The chain carries TRBV30 and TRBJ2-2; 7 nucleotides agree with TRBD1. This CDR3 has 15 residues. The ends lost 3 bases at V and 0 bases at J; junction bases unmatched: 4. Germline loops: CDR1 GTSNPN, CDR2 SVGIG (reference sequence). The CDR3 region has the DNA TGTGCCTGGAGACAGGGGACGTCGAACACCGGGGAGCTGTTTTTT. Translation gives CAWRQGTSNTGELFF. Combining the CDR3 with reference TRBV30 and TRBJ2-2 gives the whole variable domain SQTIHQWPATLVQPVGSPLSLECTVEGTSNPNLYWYRQAAGRGLQLLFYSVGIGQISSEVPQNLSASRPQDRQFILSSKKLLLSDSGFYLCAWRQGTSNTGELFFGEGSRLTVL.

This clone occurred a few times. This rearrangement joins TRBV12-5 to TRBJ2-1; the D is unclear. The CDR3 spans 16 residues. Germline V gene lookup returns CDR1 LGHNT and CDR2 FRNRAP. The V gene lost 1 base and the J gene lost 0 bases, with 10 bases spanning the gap. CDR3 nucleotides: TGTGCTAGTGGTTTGGGACACCCGAGCTCCTACAATGAGCAGTTCTTC. This encodes CASGLGHPSSYNEQFF.

A word on this clone: One end of the junction does not line up with germline, which may come from a read error. This chain links TRBV7-9 with TRBJ1-1, with 7 bases identical to TRBD1. CDR3 length: 12 residues. CDR1 is SEHNR and CDR2 is FQNEAQ in the germline V gene (reference sequence). CDR3 residues: CSSSLTGKEAFF. For the CDR3, the DNA is TGTTCCAGCAGCTTGACAGGGAAGGAAGCTTTCTTT.

This chain joins TRBV29-1 and TRBJ2-1; 9 bases align to TRBD2. CDR3 size: 16 residues. The germline V gene encodes CDR1 SQVTM and CDR2 ANQGSEA. Trimming at V came to 3 bases and at J to 4 bases, leaving 10 bases not matched to a gene. CDR3 sequence: CSVELHGTSRYNEQFF. As DNA, the CDR3 is TGCAGCGTTGAGCTCCACGGGACTAGCCGTTACAATGAGCAGTTCTTC.

This chain links TRBV7-9 with TRBJ1-4; the D is unclear. Germline V gene sequence: CDR1 SEHNR, CDR2 FQNEAQ (reference sequence). The V and J ends lost 5 bases and 7 bases respectively, with 14 bases between them. The CDR3 consists of 14 residues. The CDR3 loop is CASSRSLRGEKLFF. As DNA, the CDR3 is TGTGCCAGCAGCCGATCGCTAAGAGGTGAAAAACTGTTTTTT.

The rearrangement uses TRBV15 and TRBJ1-1; D ambiguous. Germline V gene sequence: CDR1 LNHNV, CDR2 YYDKDF (reference sequence). V was trimmed by 0 bases and J by 0 bases, leaving 8 bases between them. This CDR3 spans 15 amino acids. CDR3 sequence reads: CATSRDRSLNTEAFF. The CDR3 coding sequence is TGTGCCACCAGCAGAGATCGCAGTCTGAACACTGAAGCTTTCTTT. The entire variable domain, with the rest obtained from reference TRBV15 and TRBJ1-1, is as follows: DAMVIQNPRYQVTQFGKPVTLSCSQTLNHNVMYWYQQKSSQAPKLLFHYYDKDFNNEADTPDNFQSRRPNTSFCFLDIRSPGLGDTAMYLCATSRDRSLNTEAFFGQGTRLTVV.

The rearrangement joins TRBV6-5 to TRBJ1-2, with D possibly TRBD1 on 5 matching bases. Germline CDR1 MNHEY, CDR2 SVGAGI. V lost 2 bases and J lost 4, with 8 bases in between. The CDR3 is 13 amino acids. The CDR3 reads CASSYDRTYGYTF. CDR3 in DNA: TGTGCCAGCAGTTACGACAGAACCTATGGCTACACCTTC.

The rearrangement uses TRBV27 and TRBJ2-7; weak D call: TRBD2 (6 bases). The germline CDR1 and CDR2 sequences are MNHEY and SMNVEV (reference sequence). The V end lost 2 bases, the J end lost 4 bases, and 12 bases lay between the germline ends. The CDR3 has 14 amino acids. For the CDR3, the DNA is TGTGCCAGCAGTTTAACTACTAGCCTTTACGAGCAGTACTTC. It is translated as CASSLTTSLYEQYF.

V and J are TRBV7-2 and TRBJ2-5; 7 positions agree with TRBD2. Germline CDR1 reads SGHTA; CDR2 reads FQGNSA. CDR3 length: 16 residues. With V trimmed by 2 bases and J by 11 bases, 17 bases remained unmatched. The CDR3 region has the DNA TGTGCCAGCAGCTTAAGCATTAGGACTAGAACTCACCAGCAGTACTTC. Amino acids: CASSLSIRTRTHQQYF.

V and J are TRBV4-1 and TRBJ1-3; TRBD1 might be the D (5 bases). CDR3 size: 15 residues. Germline CDR1 reads MGHRA; CDR2 reads YSYEKL. V lost 0 bases and J 8 bases, leaving 14 bases between the germline ends. The CDR3 sequence is CASSQDSGKGDTIYF. CDR3 DNA sequence: TGCGCCAGCAGCCAAGATTCTGGAAAAGGGGACACCATATATTTT.

This clone was picked up one time. Different DNA sequences within this sample yield the same CDR3. The V and J genes are TRBV6-6 and TRBJ1-1; 9 bases map to TRBD1. V shed 0 bases and J 4 bases; nucleotides not matched to a gene: 3. CDR1 and CDR2 from the germline V gene are MNHNY and SVGAGI (reference sequence). This CDR3 has 15 residues. The CDR3 loop is CASSYSGQGSTEAFF. DNA of the CDR3: TGTGCCAGCAGTTACTCCGGACAGGGGAGCACTGAAGCTTTCTTT.

The chain employs TRBV5-6 and TRBJ2-5; D unclear. The end of the DNA aligns better with TRBJ2-7, so the J call may be wrong. The germline V gene has CDR1 SGHDT and CDR2 YYEEEE. CDR3 length equals 13 residues. The CDR3 DNA reads TGTGCCAGCAGTCCCGGGTCTATCGACGAGCAGTACTTC. The encoded protein is CASSPGSIDEQYF.

The chain couples TRBV6-1 to TRBJ1-3; TRBD1 matches at 8 bases. J was trimmed by 0 bases and V by 4 bases; bases with no gene match: 8. The CDR3 spans 17 residues. Germline CDR1 reads MNHNS; CDR2 reads SASEGT. The CDR3 loop reads CASSGPGGRRSGNTIYF. The CDR3 nucleotides read TGTGCCAGCAGTGGACCAGGGGGCCGACGCTCTGGAAACACCATATATTTT.

This chain joins TRBV7-8 and TRBJ2-1; the D gene is possibly TRBD1 (6 bases). The CDR3 totals 18 residues. V gave up 0 bases and J gave up 3 bases, with 18 bases separating them. Per germline, CDR1 SGHVS and CDR2 FQNEAQ. The CDR3, as DNA: TGTGCCAGCAGCTTAGCGCTGAGAGGGGGACAATTCTACAATGAGCAGTTCTTC. Translating it yields CASSLALRGGQFYNEQFF.

The rearrangement uses TRBV4-1 and TRBJ2-1; D is unresolved. The CDR3 is 12 residues long. Germline V gene lookup returns CDR1 MGHRA and CDR2 YSYEKL. The ends were cut back, 1 base at V and 9 bases at J, with 7 bases in the middle. CDR3 residues: CASSQVFGEQFF. CDR3 DNA sequence: TGCGCCAGCAGCCAAGTTTTCGGTGAGCAGTTCTTC.

This chain links TRBV7-3 with TRBJ2-1, with 7 bases that match TRBD1. This CDR3 spans 13 amino acids. From germline, CDR1 is SGHTA and CDR2 FQGTGA. The J segment lost 4 bases and the V segment lost 5 bases, leaving 2 bases of the junction unmatched. DNA for the CDR3: TGTGCCAGCAGCGTGGGACAGTACAATGAGCAGTTCTTC. Residues: CASSVGQYNEQFF.